Listed below are T cell receptor beta chains from one sample, sequenced in a study of blood T cell repertoires in COVID-19. Only in-frame clones appear in the TCRdb table, and some are missing; sequencing was by immunoSEQ multiplex PCR. The data show 150,000 to 200,000 clones, 88% seen once. The sequencing input was peripheral blood. The receptors come from a human donor in a cohort sampled during active COVID-19. Each CDR3 is given with its conserved first and last residue. D genes are given only for firm matches. Some rows have no size entry. The others give once, few or many, or a class for an expanded clone.

D: TRBD2; V: TRBV2; size: .; J: TRBJ2-1; CDR3: CASRELAGSSYNEQFF; DNA: TGTGCCAGCAGGGAATTAGCGGGAAGCTCCTACAATGAGCAGTTCTTC
D: .; V: TRBV11-2; size: .; J: TRBJ1-1; CDR3: CASSTRENTEAFF; DNA: TGTGCCAGCAGCACACGGGAGAACACTGAAGCTTTCTTT
D: .; V: TRBV7-6; size: .; J: TRBJ2-7; CDR3: CASSTEFGGSSYEQYF; DNA: TGTGCCAGCAGCACCGAATTTGGGGGGAGCTCCTACGAGCAGTACTTC
D: .; V: TRBV4-3; size: .; J: TRBJ2-5; CDR3: CASSQGMEAVKTQYF; DNA: TGCGCCAGCAGCCAAGGGATGGAGGCGGTAAAGACCCAGTACTTC
D: .; V: TRBV19; size: .; J: TRBJ2-7; CDR3: CASSKGGAFEQYF; DNA: TGTGCCAGTAGTAAGGGCGGGGCCTTCGAGCAGTACTTC
D: .; V: TRBV2; size: .; J: TRBJ2-7; CDR3: CASRLRWGDYEQYF; DNA: TGTGCCAGCCGCCTAAGATGGGGGGATTACGAGCAGTACTTC
D: .; V: TRBV7-6; size: .; J: TRBJ2-3; CDR3: CASTPGRALADTQYF; DNA: TGTGCCAGCACCCCCGGTCGGGCACTAGCAGATACGCAGTATTTT
D: TRBD1; V: TRBV30; size: .; J: TRBJ1-3; CDR3: CAWKQGNSGNTIYF; DNA: TGTGCCTGGAAACAGGGGAACTCTGGAAACACCATATATTTT
D: .; V: TRBV7-2; size: .; J: TRBJ2-7; CDR3: CASSPQYEQYF; DNA: TGTGCCAGCAGCCCACAATACGAGCAGTACTTC
D: TRBD1; V: TRBV5-1; size: .; J: TRBJ2-1; CDR3: CASTEQGLGGNEQFF; DNA: TGCGCCAGCACCGAACAGGGGCTCGGTGGCAATGAGCAGTTCTTC
D: TRBD1; V: TRBV24-1; size: .; J: TRBJ2-6; CDR3: CATSDNRGQGDSGANVLTF; DNA: TGTGCCACCAGTGACAATCGGGGACAGGGGGACTCTGGGGCCAACGTCCTGACTTTC
D: .; V: TRBV4-1; size: .; J: TRBJ2-3; CDR3: CASSHYWDNTDTQYF; DNA: TGCGCCAGCAGCCACTATTGGGACAACACAGATACGCAGTATTTT
D: TRBD1; V: TRBV29-1; size: .; J: TRBJ1-2; CDR3: CSATSGTGHLGYTF; DNA: TGCAGCGCAACCTCCGGGACAGGCCATCTTGGCTACACCTTC
D: TRBD2; V: TRBV3-1/TRBV3-2; size: once; J: TRBJ2-5; CDR3: CASSQGGLAEETQYF; DNA: TGTGCCAGCAGCCAAGGCGGACTAGCGGAAGAGACCCAGTACTTC
D: .; V: TRBV4-3; size: .; J: TRBJ2-2; CDR3: CASSPLWSGELFF; DNA: TGCGCCAGCAGCCCCCTTTGGAGCGGGGAGCTGTTTTTT
D: .; V: TRBV29-1; size: few; J: TRBJ1-1; CDR3: CSVGLLQNTEAFF; DNA: TGCAGCGTTGGTCTTTTACAGAACACTGAAGCTTTCTTT
D: .; V: TRBV5-3; size: .; J: TRBJ1-1; CDR3: CARSLNSPNTEAFF; DNA: TGTGCCAGAAGCTTGAACAGTCCGAACACTGAAGCTTTCTTT
D: TRBD2; V: TRBV10-1; size: .; J: TRBJ2-3; CDR3: CASPGLAGELTSTDTQYF; DNA: TGCGCCAGCCCGGGACTAGCGGGGGAACTTACTAGCACAGATACGCAGTATTTT